This T cell receptor beta chain was recovered during a study of metastatic and nonmetastatic thyroid tumors. The wider study: The study looked at repertoires side by side in blood and in tumor or nodule tissue from malignant and benign thyroid patients.

With 5 bases clipped from V and 6 bases from J, the junction kept 12 bases outside the gene matches. The CDR3 has 16 amino acids. Germline V lookup: CDR1 SGDLS, CDR2 YYNGEE. Every patient underwent thyroid surgery untreated. TCRdb reanalyzed the PCR reads via MiXCR. This sample carries 10,000 to 12,000 clones, under 30% of them seen once, and the ten largest clones take approximately 10%. The sample taken for sequencing was tumor tissue. This chain connects TRBV9 to TRBJ2-3; 10 nucleotides align to TRBD2. The clonotype comes from a male donor with papillary thyroid cancer or a benign thyroid nodule (not recorded which). Some clones in this sample may be carry-over from other donors' samples. The CDR3 nucleotides read TGTGCCAGCAGTGCCCCGGCTAGCGGGGGACAGGATACGCAGTATTTT. Protein: CASSAPASGGQDTQYF.